This entry is about one TCR beta chain. The antigen is unknown. The sample originates from a study of T cells in narcolepsy. Overall study: Patients with NT1 or NT2 and healthy control donors were enrolled.

The assay was immunoSEQ multiplex PCR, and TCRdb's table has in-frame clones only and misses some. The sample carries about 30,000 clones, 82% recorded once. General study points: Autoreactive clone sequences were missing from some blood memory CD4+ repertoires. HCRT-specific and TRIB2-specific autoreactive clonotypes appeared among same-patient CSF and blood CD4+ clonotypes. Blood of same and different patients, but not healthy controls, reportedly held recurring autoreactive clonotypes.

The CDR3 covers 12 residues. The germline gives CDR1 SNHLY, CDR2 FYNNEI. The V end was cut by 9 bases, the J end by 2 bases, with 10 bases between. This TCR was recovered from a human donor with narcolepsy. The rearrangement uses TRBV2 and TRBJ1-1; maybe TRBD1 (5 bases). The sample taken for sequencing was CD45RA- memory CD4+ T cells from PBMCs. The CDR3 DNA sequence: TGTGCCAGTTCGACAGTAAACACTGAAGCTTTCTTT. As protein: CASSTVNTEAFF. Supplemented by reference TRBV2 and TRBJ1-1, the full variable domain reads EPEVTQTPSHQVTQMGQEVILRCVPISNHLYFYWYRQILGQKVEFLVSFYNNEISEKSEIFDDQFSVERPDGSNFTLKIRSTKLEDSAMYFCASSTVNTEAFFGQGTRLTVV.